This entry concerns a single T cell receptor beta chain. There is no known antigen for this receptor. No per-base quality is available; no much larger clone lies one base away. This specimen comes from a study of response to subunit inactivated influenza vaccine (dated by TCRdb to 2016 to 2018). Regarding the research as a whole: To follow how T cells responded to a trivalent subunit inactivated influenza vaccine, the researchers relied on deep quantitative profiling of the T cell receptor repertoire.

Overall study results and their limits: According to the authors, only a limited number of new T cells may be recruited by each seasonal influenza vaccination.

From the cysteine up to the phenylalanine, the CDR3 has a length of 17 residues. Only CDR3 DNA remains: 51 bases, in frame from the first base. CDR1 and CDR2, looked up from the germline V gene, are LGHNA and YSLEER. Trimming removed 3 bases from V and 0 bases from J; the gene matches leave 6 bases unexplained. The library relied on RT-PCR. For sequencing, an Illumina HiSeq 2500 was employed. TCRdb reprocessed the public reads (quality trimming at Q25 with fastp, clone calling with MiXCR) and kept in-frame beta chains. Records with the same CDR3 protein are collapsed into one entry carrying the most frequent genes and DNA. Here the sample has some 850,000 distinct CDR3 sequences; less than 20% occur a single time. Of the sample, about 11% falls within the top ten clones.

Specimen: PBMCs from blood, collected about 5 days after vaccination. The TCR comes from a man aged 50 to 60 who received an inactivated influenza vaccine. Donor details come from another sample of the same person, matched by shared clones. Here the chain combines TRBV4-3 and TRBJ2-3; 10 of the junction bases match TRBD2. The nucleotide sequence reads as follows: TGCGCCAGCAGCCACACTAGCGGGGCCTATAGCACAGATACGCAGTATTTT. The resulting protein is CASSHTSGAYSTDTQYF.